These 27 T cell receptor beta chains came from one sample sequenced in a study of T cells in Graves' hyperthyroidism and ophthalmopathy. The investigators amplified TCR beta CDR3 regions from RNA transcripts. The TCR CDR3 first-round RT-PCR relied on the HTBI primer set. In TCRdb, the multiplex PCR reads were re-called with MiXCR into one record per CDR3 protein. The sample has about 620,000 distinct CDR3 sequences, 15% to 20% seen once; the top ten hold less than 4.5%. What was sequenced was blood. These receptors were taken from a woman in her 30s with Graves' hyperthyroidism.

The rearrangement links TRBV6-1 to TRBJ2-1, with TRBD1 identical over 9 bases. Germline assignment: CDR1 MNHNS and CDR2 SASEGT. The V segment lost 3 bases and the J segment 2 bases; nucleotides outside the gene matches: 2. CDR3 length: 15 residues. The CDR3 spells CASSETGGTYNEQFF. The CDR3 DNA is TGTGCCAGCAGTGAGACAGGGGGAACCTACAATGAGCAGTTCTTC.

This clonotype occurred many times. The V gene is TRBV20-1, the J gene TRBJ2-7, with D tentatively TRBD2 (6 bases). Trimming took 3 bases from V and 5 from J, leaving 11 bases between them. Looked up from germline, CDR1 is DFQATT and CDR2 is SNEGSKA (reference sequence). The length of the CDR3 is 12 residues. Here the CDR3 DNA reads TGCAGTGCTAGGTCGACGGGAGACGAGCAGTACTTC. This codes for CSARSTGDEQYF.

This clonotype was picked up many times. The chain recombines TRBV12-5 with TRBJ1-1, with 8 bases aligning to TRBD1. This CDR3 contains 14 residues. In germline, CDR1 is LGHNT, CDR2 FRNRAP. Trimming cost V 5 bases and J 5 bases; bases outside gene matches: 7. The CDR3 region has the DNA TGTGCTAGTGGTCCACCCAGGGGGCGAACTGAAGCTTTCTTT. Its translation is CASGPPRGRTEAFF.

This clonotype was recorded at least ten times. The chain couples TRBV6-1 to TRBJ1-1; D is uncertain. Trimming shortened V by 1 base and J by 0 bases, and 12 bases separated the two germline ends. The CDR3 is 16 amino acids. Germline V gives CDR1 MNHNS, CDR2 SASEGT. The chain's CDR3 is CASSEGLRYMNTEAFF. Written as DNA, the CDR3 is TGTGCCAGCAGTGAAGGACTCCGCTACATGAACACTGAAGCTTTCTTT.

This clonotype was seen a handful of times. V usage is TRBV12-5 and J usage is TRBJ2-6; the D is unclear. Trimming removed 3 bases at V and 0 bases at J, with 12 bases between. The CDR3 runs to 17 residues. Germline CDR1 reads LGHNT; CDR2 reads FRNRAP. In DNA, the CDR3 is TGTGCTAGTGGTTTACTTACCGATCTCTCTGGGGCCAACGTCCTGACTTTC. This sequence encodes CASGLLTDLSGANVLTF. The variable domain in full, completed from reference TRBV12-5 and TRBJ2-6, reads DARVTQTPRHKVTEMGQEVTMRCQPILGHNTVFWYRQTMMQGLELLAYFRNRAPLDDSGMPKDRFSAEMPDATLATLKIQPSEPRDSAVYFCASGLLTDLSGANVLTFGAGSRLTVL.

There are a few counts of this clonotype. CDR3 in amino acids: CSANAPDRGNQPQHF. CDR3 in DNA: TGCAGTGCTAACGCCCCGGACAGGGGAAATCAGCCCCAGCATTTT. The chain recombines TRBV20-1 with TRBJ1-5; 9 positions agree with TRBD1. The germline CDR1 and CDR2 sequences are DFQATT and SNEGSKA (reference sequence). The CDR3 has 15 amino acids. J lost 4 bases, V lost 4 bases, and 8 bases had no gene match.

V gene TRBV5-1 combines with J gene TRBJ2-2, with D unclear. CDR3 length equals 12 residues. The germline V gene has CDR1 SGHRS and CDR2 YFSETQ. V was pared by 8 bases and J by 6 bases, with 11 bases between. The DNA for the CDR3 is TGCGCCAGTAAAAGTGGGTCCGGGGAGCTGTTTTTT. Its protein product is CASKSGSGELFF.

In the case of this clonotype: With a much larger clone just one base away, this may be a read error. This chain connects TRBV10-3 to TRBJ2-4; 7 nucleotides match TRBD1. Unmatched junction bases numbered 3, after V lost 4 bases and J lost 0 bases. The CDR3 covers 15 residues. Looked up from germline, CDR1 is ENHRY and CDR2 is SYGVKD. Here the CDR3 DNA reads TGTGCCATCAGTGGGGACAGCAAAGCCAAAAACATTCAGTACTTC. Translation: CAISGDSKAKNIQYF.

The CDR3 loop reads CASSLSMRGPARGYTF. In DNA form, the CDR3 reads TGTGCCAGCAGTTTATCTATGAGGGGTCCGGCTCGAGGCTACACCTTC. V usage is TRBV12-3 or TRBV12-4 and J usage is TRBJ1-2; possible D gene TRBD1, 5 bases. The CDR3 length is 16 residues. Trimming took off 2 bases at V and 8 bases at J, with 21 bases between the two ends.

In this sample, this clonotype turned up many times. This chain joins TRBV6-6 and TRBJ1-1; D uncertain. Germline loops: CDR1 MNHNY, CDR2 SVGAGI (reference sequence). V lost 2 bases and J lost 3, with 10 bases in between. The CDR3 covers 14 residues. The CDR3 region is CASSYDWADTEAFF. The CDR3 DNA reads TGTGCCAGCAGTTACGATTGGGCGGACACTGAAGCTTTCTTT.

The table lists this clonotype with many counts. The genes are TRBV9 and TRBJ2-1; 8 bases line up with TRBD2. The CDR3 runs to 16 residues. Germline V gene data show CDR1 as SGDLS and CDR2 as YYNGEE. The V gene end was trimmed by 2 bases and the J gene end by 0 bases; junction bases not matched to a gene: 4. The CDR3 sequence: CASSVGLAGSYNEQFF. DNA for the CDR3: TGTGCCAGCAGCGTCGGACTAGCAGGCTCCTACAATGAGCAGTTCTTC. The entire variable domain, with the rest obtained from reference TRBV9 and TRBJ2-1, is as follows: DSGVTQTPKHLITATGQRVTLRCSPRSGDLSVYWYQQSLDQGLQFLIQYYNGEERAKGNILERFSAQQFPDLHSELNLSSLELGDSALYFCASSVGLAGSYNEQFFGPGTRLTVL.

This clonotype was counted ten times or more. A junction boundary mismatches the germline segment, possibly from a read error. This sequence joins TRBV30 and TRBJ1-1; the D is unclear. This CDR3 is built from 11 residues. CDR1 and CDR2 from the germline V gene are GTSNPN and SVGIG (reference sequence). CDR3 DNA: TGTGCCGGGAGATTGAACACTGAAGCTTTCTTT. Protein: CAGRLNTEAFF.

The CDR3 protein is CASSPRESGRWETQYF. The CDR3 region has the DNA TGTGCCAGCAGCCCCAGGGAAAGCGGGAGGTGGGAGACCCAGTACTTC. The chain is built from TRBV7-9 and TRBJ2-5, with 9 bases fitting TRBD2. V trimming: 5 bases; J trimming: 5 bases; junction bases outside the gene matches: 12. Germline V gene data show CDR1 as SEHNR and CDR2 as FQNEAQ (reference sequence). The CDR3 is 16 residues long.

This clonotype has just a few counts. The chain uses TRBV12-3 or TRBV12-4 and TRBJ2-3, with a possible D match to TRBD1 (5 bases). The V end lost 7 bases, the J end lost 5 bases, and 16 bases lay between the germline ends. The CDR3 is 14 amino acids. The CDR3 DNA is TGTGCCAGCAAACCCGGACACCAGGTAGATACGCAGTATTTT. Encoded protein: CASKPGHQVDTQYF.

In regard to this clonotype: At one end the junction does not follow the germline gene, possibly because of a read error. The rearrangement links TRBV3-1 to TRBJ2-1; 8 positions agree with TRBD2. The CDR3 has 16 amino acids. Germline V gives CDR1 LGHDT, CDR2 YNNKEL (reference sequence). The CDR3 coding sequence is TGTGCCAGCAGCCCCCGGGCGGGAGGCTCCTACAATGAGCAGTCCTTC. The encoded protein is CASSPRAGGSYNEQSF.

The V call is TRBV28, the J call TRBJ2-1; 12 bases fit TRBD2. The CDR3 length is 15 residues. With V trimmed by 8 bases and J by 9 bases, 11 bases remained unmatched. Germline CDR1 and CDR2: MDHEN and SYDVKM. The CDR3 sequence is CASHTGLAGWGEQFF. CDR3 bases: TGTGCCAGCCATACAGGACTAGCGGGATGGGGTGAGCAGTTCTTC.

The CDR3 nucleotides read TGTGCCAGTAAACGCCGGGCGGAGGAAAAACTGTTTTTT. Amino acids: CASKRRAEEKLFF. The J gene is TRBJ1-4, the V gene TRBV19; no definite D call. Trimming left V 7 bases short and J 8 bases short, with 14 bases between. The CDR3 is 13 residues long. CDR1 is LNHDA, CDR2 SQIVND, per germline (reference sequence). Based on the CDR3 plus reference TRBV19 and TRBJ1-4, the full variable domain is DGGITQSPKYLFRKEGQNVTLSCEQNLNHDAMYWYRQDPGQGLRLIYYSQIVNDFQKGDIAEGYSVSREKKESFPLTVTSAQKNPTAFYLCASKRRAEEKLFFGSGTQLSVL.

In the case of this clonotype: Possible read error: a much larger clone is one base away. The chain has TRBV27 and TRBJ1-1; unclear D gene. In germline, CDR1 is MNHEY, CDR2 SMNVEV (reference sequence). The CDR3 extends over 14 amino acids. This chain's CDR3 is CACSERLDTTEAFF. The CDR3 bases are TGTGCCTGCAGTGAGCGACTAGACACCACTGAAGCTTTCTTT.

A note on this clonotype: This clone may be a read error of a much larger clone one base away. This chain joins TRBV28 and TRBJ1-1; 9 nucleotides agree with TRBD1. In germline, CDR1 is MDHEN, CDR2 SYDVKM. The CDR3 runs 15 residues. CDR3 amino acids: CACSLGQGRNTEAFF. In nucleotides, the CDR3 is TGTGCCTGCAGTTTAGGACAGGGGAGGAACACTGAAGCTTTCTTT.

The sample holds a few counts of this clonotype. V gene TRBV7-3 combines with J gene TRBJ2-5, with a tentative D call TRBD2 (7 bases). V lost 4 bases to trimming and J lost 4 bases, with 16 bases between them. The CDR3 extends over 15 amino acids. Germline CDR1 SGHTA, CDR2 FQGTGA. The DNA of the CDR3 is TGTGCCAGCAGCTCCCGAGGAGGGGGGGGAGAGACCCAGTACTTC. This translates into CASSSRGGGGETQYF.

The table lists this clonotype with many counts. V and J are TRBV12-5 and TRBJ2-5, with a tentative D call TRBD1 (5 bases). V shed 6 bases and J shed 5 bases, with 22 bases lying between them. The CDR3 extends over 16 amino acids. Germline lookup yields CDR1 LGHNT and CDR2 FRNRAP. The CDR3 nucleotides read TGTGCTAGTGGCCCGCCGACAGCTGGCGTTTGGGAGACCCAGTACTTC. It yields the protein CASGPPTAGVWETQYF.

The chain is built from TRBV7-9 and TRBJ2-4; 12 nucleotides match TRBD2. The CDR3 runs 18 residues. Trimming cost V 2 bases and J 0 bases; bases outside gene matches: 5. Germline assignment: CDR1 SEHNR and CDR2 FQNEAQ (reference sequence). Here the CDR3 reads CASSLPLAGGGAKNIQYF. CDR3 sequence (DNA): TGTGCCAGCAGCTTACCACTAGCGGGAGGTGGAGCCAAAAACATTCAGTACTTC.

In its sample, this clonotype was seen many times. The V and J genes are TRBV20-1 and TRBJ2-3; D might be TRBD2 (5 bases). V was clipped by 6 bases and J by 2 bases, with 18 bases between them. The length of the CDR3 is 15 residues. The germline V gene has CDR1 DFQATT and CDR2 SNEGSKA (reference sequence). The CDR3: CSAGGLLAPTDTQYF. The CDR3 nucleotides are TGCAGTGCCGGCGGGCTACTTGCCCCCACAGATACGCAGTATTTT.

This clonotype appeared many times. This CDR3 is CASFWQNNNSPLHF. As DNA, the CDR3 is TGTGCCAGCTTCTGGCAGAATAATAATTCACCCCTCCACTTT. The rearrangement links TRBV2 to TRBJ1-6; D gene uncertain. Germline CDR1 is SNHLY and CDR2 is FYNNEI. The CDR3 runs to 14 residues. Trimming shortened V by 8 bases and J by 5 bases, and 13 bases separated the two germline ends.

This clonotype showed up many times. A junction end diverges from the germline sequence, so it may reflect a read error. The rearrangement joins TRBV28 to TRBJ2-7; D remains ambiguous. From germline, CDR1 is MDHEN and CDR2 SYDVKM. The CDR3 runs 13 residues. The CDR3, as DNA: TGTGCCAGCAGCTATAGACACAACTACGGGCAGTACTTC. This translates into CASSYRHNYGQYF.

The chain links TRBV18 to TRBJ1-2; 9 nucleotides agree with TRBD1. Germline loops: CDR1 KGHSH, CDR2 LQKENI. V lost 6 bases, J lost 5 bases, and 13 bases stayed unmatched. This CDR3 has 16 residues. The CDR3 bases are TGTGCCAGCTCGAAAGACCGGGACAGGGTCGGATATGGCTACACCTTC. This translates into CASSKDRDRVGYGYTF.

This clonotype was seen a handful of times. The V gene is TRBV5-1, the J gene TRBJ2-1; D tentatively fits TRBD1 or TRBD2 (5 bases each). CDR3 size: 15 residues. Trimming stripped 6 bases from V and 0 bases from J, with 13 bases between. In germline, CDR1 is SGHRS, CDR2 YFSETQ. CDR3 protein: CASTYGDLSYNEQFF. The CDR3 DNA reads as TGCGCCAGCACCTACGGGGACCTCTCCTACAATGAGCAGTTCTTC. The full variable domain, rest sourced from reference TRBV5-1 and TRBJ2-1, is KAGVTQTPRYLIKTRGQQVTLSCSPISGHRSVSWYQQTPGQGLQFLFEYFSETQRNKGNFPGRFSGRQFSNSRSEMNVSTLELGDSALYLCASTYGDLSYNEQFFGPGTRLTVL.